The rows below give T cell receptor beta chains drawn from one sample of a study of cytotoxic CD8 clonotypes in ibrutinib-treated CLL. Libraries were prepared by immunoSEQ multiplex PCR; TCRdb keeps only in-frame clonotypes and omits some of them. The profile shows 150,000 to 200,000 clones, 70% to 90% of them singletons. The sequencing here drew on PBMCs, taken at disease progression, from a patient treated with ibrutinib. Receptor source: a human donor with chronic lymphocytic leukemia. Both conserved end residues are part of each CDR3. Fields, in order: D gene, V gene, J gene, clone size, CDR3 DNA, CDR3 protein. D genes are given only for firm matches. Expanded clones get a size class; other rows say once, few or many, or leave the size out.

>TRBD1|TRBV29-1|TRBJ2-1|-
TGCAGAGCGGACAGGGACTACAATGAGCAGTTCTTC
CRADRDYNEQFF
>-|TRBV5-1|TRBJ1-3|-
TGCGCCAGCAGCTCAACGCCCGTCTCTGGAAACACCATATATTTT
CASSSTPVSGNTIYF
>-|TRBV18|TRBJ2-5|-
TGTGCCAGCTCACCGGTCTCCTCGGGCCAAGAGACCCAGTACTTC
CASSPVSSGQETQYF
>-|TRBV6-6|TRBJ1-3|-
TGTGCCAGCAGTTACGCCCAGTTCTCTGGAAACACCATATATTTT
CASSYAQFSGNTIYF
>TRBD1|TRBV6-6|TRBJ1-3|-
TGTGCCAGCAGTTTCGGACAGGGTTTGGGTGGAAACACCATATATTTT
CASSFGQGLGGNTIYF
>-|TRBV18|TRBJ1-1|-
TGTGCCAGCTCACCCGCAACGGGACGCCTCTCAGACACTGAAGCTTTCTTT
CASSPATGRLSDTEAFF
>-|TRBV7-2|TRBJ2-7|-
TGTGCCAGCAGCTTAGATGGCGGGACTCCCAAGCAGTACTTC
CASSLDGGTPKQYF
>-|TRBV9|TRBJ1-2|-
TGTGCCAGCTCCCTTGGACAGTCCTACACCTTC
CASSLGQSYTF
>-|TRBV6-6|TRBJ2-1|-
TGTGCCAGCAGGCCACAGGGTTCCTCCTACAATGAGCAGTTCTTC
CASRPQGSSYNEQFF
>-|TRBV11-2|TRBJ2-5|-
TGTGCCAGCAGCTCGATACAGGGAGGCCAAGAGACCCAGTACTTC
CASSSIQGGQETQYF
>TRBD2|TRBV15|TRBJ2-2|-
TGTGCCACCAGCAGAGGAGGTCTTCGCGGGGGAGGCACCGGGGAGCTGTTTTTT
CATSRGGLRGGGTGELFF
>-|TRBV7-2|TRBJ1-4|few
TGTGCCAGCAGCTTGGGACGGGGAAGGACTAATGAAAAACTGTTTTTT
CASSLGRGRTNEKLFF
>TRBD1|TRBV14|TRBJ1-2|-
TGTGCCAGCAGCCCAGAACAGGGGGCTAACTATGGCTACACCTTC
CASSPEQGANYGYTF
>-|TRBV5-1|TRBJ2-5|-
TGCGCCAGCAGCATCACCGGACAGATCCAAGAGACCCAGTACTTC
CASSITGQIQETQYF
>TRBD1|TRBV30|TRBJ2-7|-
TGTGCCTGGAGTGTACAGGGGGCCGTTTCCTACGAGCAGTACTTC
CAWSVQGAVSYEQYF
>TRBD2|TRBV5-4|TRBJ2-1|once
TGTGCCAGCAGCTTCACTAGCGGGAGTGTGTACAATGAGCAGTTCTTC
CASSFTSGSVYNEQFF
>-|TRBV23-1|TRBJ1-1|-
TGCGCCAGCAGCCCCCGAGGACAGCTGAACACTGAAGCTTTCTTT
CASSPRGQLNTEAFF
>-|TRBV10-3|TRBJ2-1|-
TGTGCCATCAGTGACCCCCAGGGGGGGCAGAAGGGAGAGCAGTTCTTC
CAISDPQGGQKGEQFF
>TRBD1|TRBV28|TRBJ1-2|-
TGTGCCAGCAGTTTATATCGAGGGGGCGTTACCATCTATGGCTACACCTTC
CASSLYRGGVTIYGYTF
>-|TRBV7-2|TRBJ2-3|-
TGTGCCAGCAGCTTGTCAGCAGATACGCAGTATTTT
CASSLSADTQYF
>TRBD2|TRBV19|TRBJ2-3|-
TGTGCCAGTAGTGCTGACGGCGGGAGGGGGTTCGGAGATACGCAGTATTTT
CASSADGGRGFGDTQYF
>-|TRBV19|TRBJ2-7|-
TGTGCCAGTAGTATAGCCGACCCAGTTCCCTACGAGCAGTACTTC
CASSIADPVPYEQYF
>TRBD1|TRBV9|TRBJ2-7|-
TGTGCCAGCAGCCCCTGGACAGGGGGAGACGAGCAGTACTTC
CASSPWTGGDEQYF
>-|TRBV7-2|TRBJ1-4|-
TGTGCCAGCAGCTTAGGTGCAGGTCTTGAAAAACTGTTTTTT
CASSLGAGLEKLFF
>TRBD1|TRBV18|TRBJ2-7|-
TGTGCCAGCTCACCAAGGGACAGGAACTACGAGCAGTACTTC
CASSPRDRNYEQYF
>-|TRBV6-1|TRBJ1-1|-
TGTGCCAGCAGGGACCACAGGGAACGCGACACTGAAGCTTTCTTT
CASRDHRERDTEAFF
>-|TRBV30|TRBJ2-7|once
TGTGCCTGGATCTCAGGGCAAGGCTACGAGCAGTACTTC
CAWISGQGYEQYF
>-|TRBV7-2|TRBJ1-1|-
TGTGCCAGCAGCTTAGTTGGCACGGGGACTGAAGCTTTCTTT
CASSLVGTGTEAFF